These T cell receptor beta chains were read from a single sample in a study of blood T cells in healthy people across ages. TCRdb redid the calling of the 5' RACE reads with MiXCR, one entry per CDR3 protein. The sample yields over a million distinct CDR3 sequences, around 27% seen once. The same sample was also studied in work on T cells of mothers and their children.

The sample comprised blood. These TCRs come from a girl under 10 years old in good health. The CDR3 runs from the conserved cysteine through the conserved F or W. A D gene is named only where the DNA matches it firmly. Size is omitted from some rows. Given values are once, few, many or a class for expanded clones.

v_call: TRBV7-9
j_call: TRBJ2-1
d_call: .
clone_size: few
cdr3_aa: CASSQNLGYNEQFF
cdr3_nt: TGTGCCAGCAGCCAAAATTTAGGTTACAATGAGCAGTTCTTC

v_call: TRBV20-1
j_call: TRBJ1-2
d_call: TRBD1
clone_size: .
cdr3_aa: CSARGTGGVDHGYTF
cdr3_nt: TGCAGTGCTAGGGGGACAGGGGGAGTAGACCATGGCTACACCTTC

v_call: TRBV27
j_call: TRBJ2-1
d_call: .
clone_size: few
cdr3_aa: CASSLSGKSLALGSNEQFF
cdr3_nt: TGTGCCAGCAGTTTGTCCGGCAAAAGCTTAGCGTTAGGGTCCAATGAGCAGTTCTTC

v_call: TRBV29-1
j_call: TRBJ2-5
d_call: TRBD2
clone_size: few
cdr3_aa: CSVEELAGIQETQYF
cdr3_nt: TGCAGCGTTGAAGAACTAGCGGGAATCCAAGAGACCCAGTACTTC

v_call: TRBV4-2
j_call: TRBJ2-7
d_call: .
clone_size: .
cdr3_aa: CASSQEVRGVLQPRPSYEQYF
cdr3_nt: TGTGCCAGCAGCCAAGAAGTCAGAGGCGTCCTACAACCGCGTCCCTCCTACGAGCAGTACTTC

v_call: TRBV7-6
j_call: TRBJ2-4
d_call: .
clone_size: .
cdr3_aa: CASSPTYGGGNIQYF
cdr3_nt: TGTGCCAGCAGCCCAACCTATGGTGGGGGGAACATTCAGTACTTC

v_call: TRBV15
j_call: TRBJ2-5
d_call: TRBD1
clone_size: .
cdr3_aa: CATSSLPPTGEQGETQYF
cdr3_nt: TGTGCCACCAGCAGTTTGCCCCCGACAGGGGAGCAGGGGGAGACCCAGTACTTC

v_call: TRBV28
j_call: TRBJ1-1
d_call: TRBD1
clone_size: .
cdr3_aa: CANSGQKNTEAFF
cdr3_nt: TGTGCCAACTCGGGACAGAAAAACACTGAAGCTTTCTTT

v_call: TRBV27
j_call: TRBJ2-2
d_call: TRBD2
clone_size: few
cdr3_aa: CASRLLAGGNTGELFF
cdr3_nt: TGTGCCAGCAGACTTCTAGCGGGAGGGAACACCGGGGAGCTGTTTTTT

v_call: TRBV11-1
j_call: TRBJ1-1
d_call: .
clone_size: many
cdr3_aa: CASSFAVNTEAFF
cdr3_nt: TGTGCCAGCAGCTTTGCAGTGAACACTGAAGCTTTCTTT

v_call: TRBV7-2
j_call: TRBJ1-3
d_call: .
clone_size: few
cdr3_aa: CASSPRDNSGNTIYF
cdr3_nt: TGTGCCAGCAGCCCTCGGGACAACTCTGGAAACACCATATATTTT

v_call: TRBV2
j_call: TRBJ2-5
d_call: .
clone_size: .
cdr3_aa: CASSVETRTETQYF
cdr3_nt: TGTGCCAGCAGCGTAGAAACTAGAACAGAGACCCAGTACTTC

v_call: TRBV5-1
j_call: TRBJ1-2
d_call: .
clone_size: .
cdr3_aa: CASSLQTSNYGYTF
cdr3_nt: TGCGCCAGCAGCTTACAGACGTCTAACTATGGCTACACCTTC

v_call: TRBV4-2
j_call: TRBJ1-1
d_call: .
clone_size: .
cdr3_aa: CASSHDTLQDMNTEAFF
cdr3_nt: TGTGCCAGCAGCCATGATACCTTACAGGACATGAACACTGAAGCTTTCTTT

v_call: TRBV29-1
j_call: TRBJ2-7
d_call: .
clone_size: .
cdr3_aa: CSVVTGLEDYEQYF
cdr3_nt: TGCAGCGTTGTAACAGGCCTAGAAGACTACGAGCAGTACTTC

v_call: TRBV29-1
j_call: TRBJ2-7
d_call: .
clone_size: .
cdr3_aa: CSDSSLPGHEQYF
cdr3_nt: TGCAGCGACTCCTCCCTCCCAGGCCACGAGCAGTACTTC

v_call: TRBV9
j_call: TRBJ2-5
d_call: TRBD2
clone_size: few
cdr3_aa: CASSVVGLPGTETQYF
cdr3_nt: TGTGCCAGCAGCGTGGTGGGACTACCAGGTACTGAGACCCAGTACTTC

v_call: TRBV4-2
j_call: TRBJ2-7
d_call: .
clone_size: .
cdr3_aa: CASSQEGLAEDEQYF
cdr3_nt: TGTGCCAGCAGCCAAGAAGGGCTAGCTGAGGACGAGCAGTACTTC

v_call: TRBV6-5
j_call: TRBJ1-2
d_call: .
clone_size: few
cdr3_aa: CASSYFDRRGYTF
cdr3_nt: TGTGCCAGCAGTTACTTTGATAGGAGGGGCTACACCTTC

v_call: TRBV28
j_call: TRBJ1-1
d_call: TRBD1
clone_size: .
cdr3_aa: CASTSGTDHTEAFF
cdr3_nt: TGTGCCAGCACCTCCGGGACAGACCACACTGAAGCTTTCTTT

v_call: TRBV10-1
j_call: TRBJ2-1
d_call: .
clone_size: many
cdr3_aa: CATANNHFSSYNEQFF
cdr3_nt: TGCGCCACCGCTAATAACCACTTCAGCTCCTACAATGAGCAGTTCTTC

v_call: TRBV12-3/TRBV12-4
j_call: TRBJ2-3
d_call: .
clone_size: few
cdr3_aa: CASVVSTSTDTQYF
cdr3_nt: TGTGCCAGCGTCGTTAGCACTAGCACAGATACGCAGTATTTT

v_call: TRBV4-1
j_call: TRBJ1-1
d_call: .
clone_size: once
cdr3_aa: CASSQEGFTEAFF
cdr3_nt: TGCGCCAGCAGCCAGGAGGGATTTACTGAAGCTTTCTTT

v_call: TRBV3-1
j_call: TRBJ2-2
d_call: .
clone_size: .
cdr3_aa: CASSGGPSSTGELFF
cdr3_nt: TGTGCCAGCAGCGGAGGCCCTTCGAGCACCGGGGAGCTGTTTTTT